The 27 T cell receptor beta chains below were found in one sample sequenced in a study of shared clonotypes between healthy human individuals. Profiled with immunoSEQ multiplex PCR; TCRdb holds only in-frame clones, not every one. The top ten clones hold under 11% of a sample with just under 350,000 clones, less than 85% of them seen once. Sequencing used memory CD4+ T cells sorted from blood. Regarding subset: CD45RA-negative fraction. The receptor set was obtained from a man aged 25 to 45 in good health.

This sequence joins TRBV4-1 and TRBJ2-1; a weak D match, TRBD2 (5 bases). Germline-derived CDR1 and CDR2 are MGHRA and YSYEKL. Between the trimmed V and J ends, which lost 1 base and 0 bases, there was a span of 10 bases. CDR3 length: 16 residues. In nucleotides, the CDR3 is TGCGCCAGCAGCCAAGCGGCTAGCCCCTCCTACAATGAGCAGTTCTTC. It codes for CASSQAASPSYNEQFF.

As DNA, the CDR3 is TGCGCCAGCAGTGAGTCGAACAATCAGCCCCAGCATTTT. This codes for CASSESNNQPQHF. The rearrangement links TRBV10-2 to TRBJ1-5; no firm D call. Germline CDR1 is WSHSY and CDR2 is SAAADI. V lost 0 bases, J lost 3 bases, and 3 bases lay in between. The CDR3 spans 13 residues.

The chain couples TRBV6-1 to TRBJ1-1; possibly TRBD1 for D (6 bases). This CDR3 spans 14 amino acids. Trimming left V 4 bases short and J 1 base short, with 10 bases between. Germline CDR1 and CDR2: MNHNS and SASEGT. CDR3: CASSAGTSNTEAFF. For the CDR3, the DNA is TGTGCCAGCAGTGCGGGGACATCGAACACTGAAGCTTTCTTT.

V and J are TRBV25-1 and TRBJ2-2; D remains unclear. The V end lost 1 base, the J end lost 1 base, and 7 bases lay between the germline ends. The CDR3 is 15 residues long. Germline CDR1 and CDR2: MGHDK and SYGVNS. Written as DNA, the CDR3 is TGTGCCAGCAGTGAATGGAGATGGAACACCGGGGAGCTGTTTTTT. The encoded protein is CASSEWRWNTGELFF. Together with reference TRBV25-1 and TRBJ2-2, the CDR3 gives the full variable domain: EADIYQTPRYLVIGTGKKITLECSQTMGHDKMYWYQQDPGMELHLIHYSYGVNSTEKGDLSSESTVSRIRTEHFPLTLESARPSHTSQYLCASSEWRWNTGELFFGEGSRLTVL.

The rearrangement uses TRBV30 and TRBJ1-1; the match to TRBD1 covers 10 bases. The germline gives CDR1 GTSNPN, CDR2 SVGIG (reference sequence). This CDR3 is 14 amino acids long. With 3 bases clipped from V and 10 bases from J, the junction kept 11 bases outside the gene matches. The CDR3 DNA reads TGTGCCTGGAGGAGTACCGACAGGGGGCGCGGAGCTTTCTTT. Encoded protein: CAWRSTDRGRGAFF. The full variable domain, rest sourced from reference TRBV30 and TRBJ1-1, is SQTIHQWPATLVQPVGSPLSLECTVEGTSNPNLYWYRQAAGRGLQLLFYSVGIGQISSEVPQNLSASRPQDRQFILSSKKLLLSDSGFYLCAWRSTDRGRGAFFGQGTRLTVV.

The V gene is TRBV6-6, the J gene TRBJ1-1; D unresolved. V was cut by 0 bases and J by 0 bases, with 5 bases left in between. CDR1 and CDR2 from the germline V gene are MNHNY and SVGAGI (reference sequence). CDR3 length: 14 amino acids. CDR3 DNA sequence: TGTGCCAGCAGTTACTCAGGAGTGAACACTGAAGCTTTCTTT. Amino acid sequence: CASSYSGVNTEAFF.

V and J are TRBV25-1 and TRBJ1-5; TRBD1 might be the D (6 bases). Germline loops: CDR1 MGHDK, CDR2 SYGVNS. Deletions cut 3 bases from V and 1 base from J, with 10 bases between. The CDR3 sequence is 15 residues long. The CDR3 DNA reads as TGTGCCAGCAGTGATGGGGGGGCGAGCAATCAGCCCCAGCATTTT. It encodes CASSDGGASNQPQHF.

The CDR3: CASSQTSGDTQYF. The CDR3 DNA sequence: TGTGCCAGCAGTCAGACTAGCGGAGATACGCAGTATTTT. The chain joins TRBV6-5 to TRBJ2-3; 9 bases match TRBD2. The CDR3 runs to 13 residues. With V trimmed by 5 bases and J by 5 bases, 2 bases remained unmatched. Germline V gene data show CDR1 as MNHEY and CDR2 as SVGAGI.

To note about this clone: A much bigger clone sits one base away, suggesting this may be a read error. The V and J genes are TRBV7-2 and TRBJ1-2; 9 bases fit TRBD1. Looked up from germline, CDR1 is SGHTA and CDR2 is FQGNSA. This CDR3 comprises 15 residues. In DNA, the CDR3 is TGTGTCAGCAGCATAGCCACCAAGGGACAGGGAGGCTACACCTTC. Its translation: CVSSIATKGQGGYTF.

V and J are TRBV5-1 and TRBJ2-5; D is uncertain. The ends were cut back, 0 bases at V and 4 bases at J, with 4 bases in the middle. CDR3 size: 12 residues. Germline V lookup: CDR1 SGHRS, CDR2 YFSETQ. The CDR3 reads CASSLDLETQYF. The CDR3, as DNA: TGCGCCAGCAGCTTGGACTTAGAGACCCAGTACTTC.

This chain connects TRBV10-3 to TRBJ2-7, with TRBD2 as a possible D gene (6 bases). Trimming removed 4 bases at V and 0 bases at J, with 13 bases between. Germline lookup yields CDR1 ENHRY and CDR2 SYGVKD. This CDR3 contains 15 residues. The CDR3 sequence is CAISAPSASSYEQYF. The CDR3 bases are TGTGCCATCAGTGCCCCTAGCGCTAGCTCCTACGAGCAGTACTTC.

The gene calls are TRBV20-1 and TRBJ2-1; D gene unclear. CDR1 DFQATT and CDR2 SNEGSKA come from the germline V gene (reference sequence). The CDR3 spans 10 residues. Trimming removed 7 bases at V and 5 bases at J, with 6 bases between. CDR3 sequence: CSGSNNEQFF. The CDR3 DNA follows: TGCAGTGGGAGTAACAATGAGCAGTTCTTC.

This clone was seen repeatedly, ten times or more. The CDR3 region is CASSLDSGLAGNEQFF. The CDR3 bases are TGCGCCAGCAGCTTGGATTCCGGACTAGCAGGCAATGAGCAGTTCTTC. The rearrangement uses TRBV5-1 and TRBJ2-1, with 8 bases that match TRBD2. The germline V gene has CDR1 SGHRS and CDR2 YFSETQ. CDR3 length: 16 amino acids. The V segment lost 0 bases and the J segment 6 bases; nucleotides outside the gene matches: 8.

V usage is TRBV6-5 and J usage is TRBJ1-5; D gene uncertain. In germline, CDR1 is MNHEY, CDR2 SVGAGI. Trimming stripped 0 bases from V and 6 bases from J, with 12 bases between. The CDR3 runs to 15 residues. In DNA form, the CDR3 reads TGTGCCAGCAGTTACTCTGGGGAGAGTCCTCAGCCCCAGCATTTT. Its protein product is CASSYSGESPQPQHF.

The rearrangement uses TRBV7-2 and TRBJ2-1, with D maybe TRBD2 (5 bases). The CDR3 is 14 residues long. Germline loops: CDR1 SGHTA, CDR2 FQGNSA. V lost 1 base and J 9 bases, leaving 13 bases between the germline ends. The DNA of the CDR3 is TGTGCCAGCAGCTTAGTCACCAGAGAGGGTGAGCAGTTCTTC. Amino acids: CASSLVTREGEQFF.

This clone was counted only a few times. This chain joins TRBV11-2 and TRBJ1-5; D unresolved. Between the trimmed V and J ends, which lost 5 bases and 2 bases, there was a span of 10 bases. CDR1 is SGHAT and CDR2 is FQNNGV in the germline V gene. CDR3 size: 14 residues. The CDR3 DNA sequence: TGTGCCAGCAGCCCCAGCATTGGCAATCAGCCCCAGCATTTT. This encodes CASSPSIGNQPQHF.

A single count supports this clone. This chain links TRBV6-1 with TRBJ1-5, with D maybe TRBD1 (6 bases). The V gene's germline CDR1 is MNHNS and CDR2 SASEGT. The CDR3 has 15 residues. Trimming stripped 3 bases from V and 1 base from J, with 10 bases between. The chain's CDR3 is CASSESQGSNQPQHF. CDR3 in DNA: TGTGCCAGCAGTGAGAGTCAGGGGAGCAATCAGCCCCAGCATTTT.

The CDR3 here is CASSEFGSEKLFF. As DNA, the CDR3 is TGTGCCAGCAGTGAATTTGGCAGCGAAAAACTGTTTTTT. This rearrangement joins TRBV25-1 to TRBJ1-4; no firm D call. V was cut by 1 base and J by 8 bases, with 8 bases left in between. Germline CDR1 is MGHDK and CDR2 is SYGVNS. The CDR3 runs 13 residues.

A word on this clone: Distinct nucleotide sequences in the sample also encode this CDR3. This rearrangement joins TRBV5-1 to TRBJ2-6, with a tentative D call TRBD2 (5 bases). The CDR3 spans 15 residues. V shed 1 base and J shed 3 bases, with 8 bases lying between them. Germline V CDR1 and CDR2: SGHRS, YFSETQ. The CDR3 sequence is CASSLSGVGANVLTF. The CDR3, as DNA: TGCGCCAGCAGCTTGTCCGGGGTTGGGGCCAACGTCCTGACTTTC.

The table lists this clone with a count of one. The chain uses TRBV5-4 and TRBJ1-1; 8 bases are a match to TRBD1. CDR1 is SGHNT, CDR2 YYREEE, per germline (reference sequence). The V gene end was trimmed by 3 bases and the J gene end by 3 bases; junction bases not matched to a gene: 19. This CDR3 has 19 residues. In DNA form, the CDR3 reads TGTGCCAGCAGCTGGACACATGGGACAGGCTTTGTCAGCGACACTGAAGCTTTCTTT. Protein: CASSWTHGTGFVSDTEAFF. Filled out from reference TRBV5-4 and TRBJ1-1, the complete variable domain reads ETGVTQSPTHLIKTRGQQVTLRCSSQSGHNTVSWYQQALGQGPQFIFQYYREEENGRGNFPPRFSGLQFPNYSSELNVNALELDDSALYLCASSWTHGTGFVSDTEAFFGQGTRLTVV.

This chain connects TRBV9 to TRBJ2-1; D is ambiguous. V gave up 3 bases and J gave up 9 bases, with 13 bases separating them. Per germline, CDR1 SGDLS and CDR2 YYNGEE. The CDR3 has 13 amino acids. The CDR3, as DNA: TGTGCCAGCAGCGGAAATGTGGACGGTGAGCAGTTCTTC. Translated: CASSGNVDGEQFF. Drawing the rest from reference TRBV9 and TRBJ2-1, the complete variable domain is DSGVTQTPKHLITATGQRVTLRCSPRSGDLSVYWYQQSLDQGLQFLIQYYNGEERAKGNILERFSAQQFPDLHSELNLSSLELGDSALYFCASSGNVDGEQFFGPGTRLTVL.

The V and J genes are TRBV11-2 and TRBJ2-3, with D uncertain. Germline CDR1 and CDR2: SGHAT and FQNNGV. The CDR3 contains 15 residues. V lost 1 base and J lost 2, with 10 bases in between. The CDR3 DNA reads TGTGCCAGCAGCTTAGTGGGATATCTCACAGATACGCAGTATTTT. Amino acid sequence: CASSLVGYLTDTQYF. Full variable domain (outside the CDR3, taken from reference TRBV11-2 and TRBJ2-3): EAGVAQSPRYKIIEKRQSVAFWCNPISGHATLYWYQQILGQGPKLLIQFQNNGVVDDSQLPKDRFSAERLKGVDSTLKIQPAKLEDSAVYLCASSLVGYLTDTQYFGPGTRLTVL.

This clone was observed a single time. The rearrangement links TRBV6-1 to TRBJ1-5; possible D gene TRBD1, 5 bases. CDR3 length: 13 residues. Trimming pared 3 bases from V and 4 bases from J, leaving 7 bases between. Germline V CDR1 and CDR2: MNHNS, SASEGT. The CDR3 protein is CASSDRDNQPQHF. Written as DNA, the CDR3 is TGTGCCAGCAGTGACAGGGATAATCAGCCCCAGCATTTT.

The genes are TRBV5-5 and TRBJ2-2, with D unresolved. The CDR3 consists of 15 residues. The V end lost 5 bases, the J end lost 0 bases, and 11 bases lay between the germline ends. Germline CDR1 is SGHKS and CDR2 is YYEKEE (reference sequence). The CDR3 coding sequence is TGTGCCAGCAGACGGACGGAAGCGAACACCGGGGAGCTGTTTTTT. Translation gives CASRRTEANTGELFF.

DNA of the CDR3: TGTGCCACTCAGTGGACAGGGTCCTACAATGAGCAGTTCTTC. This encodes CATQWTGSYNEQFF. The rearrangement joins TRBV6-1 to TRBJ2-1, with 8 bases identical to TRBD1. This CDR3 has 14 residues. Per the germline V gene, CDR1 is MNHNS and CDR2 is SASEGT. J lost 1 base, V lost 10 bases, and 6 bases had no gene match.

The chain is built from TRBV9 and TRBJ2-5, with TRBD2 matching 7 bases. This CDR3 contains 16 residues. Germline-derived CDR1 and CDR2 are SGDLS and YYNGEE. J gave up 4 bases and V 4 bases, and 13 bases lay outside the gene matches. The DNA for the CDR3 is TGTGCCAGCAGCCCCTTGGGGGGGAGAGTAGGAGAGACCCAGTACTTC. It codes for CASSPLGGRVGETQYF.

This rearrangement joins TRBV27 to TRBJ2-1; D may be TRBD1 or TRBD2 (5 bases each). Germline V gene data show CDR1 as MNHEY and CDR2 as SMNVEV (reference sequence). V was cut by 3 bases and J by 0 bases, with 9 bases left in between. This CDR3 spans 15 amino acids. CDR3 region: CASSLTGTSYNEQFF. DNA of the CDR3: TGTGCCAGCAGTTTGACGGGGACCTCCTACAATGAGCAGTTCTTC.